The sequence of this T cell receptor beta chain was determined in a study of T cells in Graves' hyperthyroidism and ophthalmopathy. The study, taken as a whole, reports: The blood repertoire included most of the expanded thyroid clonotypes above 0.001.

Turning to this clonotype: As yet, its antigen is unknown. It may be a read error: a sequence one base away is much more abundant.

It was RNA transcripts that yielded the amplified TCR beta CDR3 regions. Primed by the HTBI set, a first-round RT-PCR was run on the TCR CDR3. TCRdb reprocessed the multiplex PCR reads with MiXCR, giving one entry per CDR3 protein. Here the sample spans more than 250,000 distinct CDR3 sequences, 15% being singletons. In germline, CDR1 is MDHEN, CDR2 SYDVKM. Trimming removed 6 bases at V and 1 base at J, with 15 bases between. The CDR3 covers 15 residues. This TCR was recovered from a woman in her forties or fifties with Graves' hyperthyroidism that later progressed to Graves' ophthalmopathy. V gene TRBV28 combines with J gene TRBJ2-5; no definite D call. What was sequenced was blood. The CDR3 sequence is CASSILGTSQETQYF. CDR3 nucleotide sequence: TGTGCCAGCAGCATCCTAGGCACCTCCCAAGAGACCCAGTACTTC. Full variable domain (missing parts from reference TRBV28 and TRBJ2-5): DVKVTQSSRYLVKRTGEKVFLECVQDMDHENMFWYRQDPGLGLRLIYFSYDVKMKEKGDIPEGYSVSREKKERFSLILESASTNQTSMYLCASSILGTSQETQYFGPGTRLLVL.